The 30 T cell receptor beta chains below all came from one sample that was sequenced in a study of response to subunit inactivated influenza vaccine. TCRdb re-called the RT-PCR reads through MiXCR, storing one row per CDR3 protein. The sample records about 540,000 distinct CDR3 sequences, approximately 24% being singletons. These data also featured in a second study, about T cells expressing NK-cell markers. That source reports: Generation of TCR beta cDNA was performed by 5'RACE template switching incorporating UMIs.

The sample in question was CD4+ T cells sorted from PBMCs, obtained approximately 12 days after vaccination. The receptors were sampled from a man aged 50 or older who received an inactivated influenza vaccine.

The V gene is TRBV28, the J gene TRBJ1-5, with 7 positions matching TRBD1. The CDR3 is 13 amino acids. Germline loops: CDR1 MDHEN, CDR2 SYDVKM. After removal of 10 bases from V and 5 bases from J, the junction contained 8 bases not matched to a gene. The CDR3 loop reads CAIRQGYDQPQHF. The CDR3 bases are TGTGCCATAAGACAGGGCTATGATCAGCCCCAGCATTTT.

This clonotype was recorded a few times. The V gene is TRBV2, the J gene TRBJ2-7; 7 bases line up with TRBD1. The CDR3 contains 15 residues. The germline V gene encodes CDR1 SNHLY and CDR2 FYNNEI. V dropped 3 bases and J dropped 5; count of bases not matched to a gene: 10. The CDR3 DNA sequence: TGTGCCAGCAGTGAGCTGGGACAGTATGCCCACGAGCAGTACTTC. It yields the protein CASSELGQYAHEQYF.

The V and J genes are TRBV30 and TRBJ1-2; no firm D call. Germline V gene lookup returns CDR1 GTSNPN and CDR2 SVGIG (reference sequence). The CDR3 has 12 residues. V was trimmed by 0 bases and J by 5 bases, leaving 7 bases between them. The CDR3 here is CAWSVGPYGYTF. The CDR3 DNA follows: TGTGCCTGGAGTGTTGGCCCTTATGGCTACACCTTC.

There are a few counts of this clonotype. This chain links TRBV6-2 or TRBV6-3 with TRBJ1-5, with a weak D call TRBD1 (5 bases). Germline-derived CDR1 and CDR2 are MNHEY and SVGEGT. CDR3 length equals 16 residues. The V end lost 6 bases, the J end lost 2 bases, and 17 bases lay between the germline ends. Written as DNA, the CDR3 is TGTGCCAGCAGCCCCGACCGGGGCGTTGGCAATCAGCCCCAGCATTTT. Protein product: CASSPDRGVGNQPQHF.

The CDR3 nucleotides read TGTGCCACCAGCGCGACAGGGACCACCGGGGAGCTGTTTTTT. This gives the protein CATSATGTTGELFF. The J gene is TRBJ2-2, the V gene TRBV15; 7 nucleotides agree with TRBD1. With 5 bases clipped from V and 4 bases from J, the junction kept 4 bases outside the gene matches. The V gene's germline CDR1 is LNHNV and CDR2 YYDKDF (reference sequence). This CDR3 comprises 14 residues.

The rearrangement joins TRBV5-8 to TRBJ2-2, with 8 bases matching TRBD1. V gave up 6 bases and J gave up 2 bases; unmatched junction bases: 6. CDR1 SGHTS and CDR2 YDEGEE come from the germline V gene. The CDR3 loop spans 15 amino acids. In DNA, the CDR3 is TGTGCCAGCACGACAGGGGAATTCAACACCGGGGAGCTGTTTTTT. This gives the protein CASTTGEFNTGELFF.

This CDR3 is CSASRDSSYNSPLHF. The DNA for the CDR3 is TGCAGTGCTAGTCGGGACAGCTCCTATAATTCACCCCTCCACTTT. This chain joins TRBV20-1 and TRBJ1-6, with 7 bases identical to TRBD1. CDR3 length: 15 amino acids. The germline V gene encodes CDR1 DFQATT and CDR2 SNEGSKA (reference sequence). After removal of 3 bases from V and 0 bases from J, the junction contained 2 bases not matched to a gene.

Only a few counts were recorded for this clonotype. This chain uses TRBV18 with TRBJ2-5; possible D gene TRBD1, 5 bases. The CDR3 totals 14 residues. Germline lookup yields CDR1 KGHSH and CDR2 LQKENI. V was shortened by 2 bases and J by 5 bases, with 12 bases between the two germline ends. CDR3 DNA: TGTGCCAGCTCACCATCACAGGAGTGGGAGACCCAGTACTTC. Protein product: CASSPSQEWETQYF.

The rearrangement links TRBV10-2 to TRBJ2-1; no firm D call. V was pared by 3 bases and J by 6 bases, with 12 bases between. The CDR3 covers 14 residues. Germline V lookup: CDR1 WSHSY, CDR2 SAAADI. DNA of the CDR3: TGCGCCAGCAGTGAACGGCACCGACCCAATGAGCAGTTCTTC. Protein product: CASSERHRPNEQFF.

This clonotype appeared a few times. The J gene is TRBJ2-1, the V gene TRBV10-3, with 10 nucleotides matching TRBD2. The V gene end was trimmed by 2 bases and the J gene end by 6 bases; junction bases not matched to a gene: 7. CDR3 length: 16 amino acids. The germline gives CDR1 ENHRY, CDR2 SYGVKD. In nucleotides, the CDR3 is TGTGCCATCAGTGAGAGGTTAGCTAGCGGGAGCAATGAGCAGTTCTTC. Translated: CAISERLASGSNEQFF.

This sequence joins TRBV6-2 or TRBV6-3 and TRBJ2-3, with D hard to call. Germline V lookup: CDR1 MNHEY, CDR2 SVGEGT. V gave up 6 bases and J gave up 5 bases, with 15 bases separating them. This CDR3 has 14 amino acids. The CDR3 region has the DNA TGTGCCAGCAGCCCCTGGGCGAGGAGAGATACGCAGTATTTT. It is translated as CASSPWARRDTQYF.

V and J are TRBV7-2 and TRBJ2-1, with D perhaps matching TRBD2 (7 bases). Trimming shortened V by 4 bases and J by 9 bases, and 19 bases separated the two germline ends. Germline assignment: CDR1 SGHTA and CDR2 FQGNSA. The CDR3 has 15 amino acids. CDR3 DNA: TGTGCCAGCAGCTGGGGAGGGGGGCCGGTTTTTGAGCAGTTCTTC. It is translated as CASSWGGGPVFEQFF.

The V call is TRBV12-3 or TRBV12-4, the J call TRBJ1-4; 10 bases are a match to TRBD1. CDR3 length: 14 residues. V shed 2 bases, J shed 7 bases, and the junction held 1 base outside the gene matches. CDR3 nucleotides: TGTGCCAGCAGTTTAAGGACAGGGGGTGAAAAACTGTTTTTT. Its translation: CASSLRTGGEKLFF.

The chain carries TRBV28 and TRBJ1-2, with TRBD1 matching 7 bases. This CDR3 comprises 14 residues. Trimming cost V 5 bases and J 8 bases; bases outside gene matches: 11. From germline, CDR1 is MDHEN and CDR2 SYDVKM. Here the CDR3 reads CASSEVTGWRGYTF. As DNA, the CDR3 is TGTGCCAGCAGTGAGGTGACAGGGTGGCGGGGCTACACCTTC.

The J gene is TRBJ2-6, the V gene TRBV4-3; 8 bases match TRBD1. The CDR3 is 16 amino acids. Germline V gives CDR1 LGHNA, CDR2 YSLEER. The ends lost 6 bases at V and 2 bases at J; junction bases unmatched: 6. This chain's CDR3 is CASSIDRGAGANVLTF. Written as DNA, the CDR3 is TGCGCCAGCAGTATTGACAGGGGAGCTGGGGCCAACGTCCTGACTTTC.

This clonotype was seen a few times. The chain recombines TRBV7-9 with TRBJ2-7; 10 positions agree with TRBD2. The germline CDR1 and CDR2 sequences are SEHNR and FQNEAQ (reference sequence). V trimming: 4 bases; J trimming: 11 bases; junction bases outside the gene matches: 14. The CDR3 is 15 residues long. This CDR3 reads CASSSLGASGGVKYF. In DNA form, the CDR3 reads TGTGCCAGCAGCTCGTTGGGGGCTAGCGGGGGCGTAAAGTACTTC. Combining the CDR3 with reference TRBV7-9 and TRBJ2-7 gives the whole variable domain DTGVSQNPRHKITKRGQNVTFRCDPISEHNRLYWYRQTLGQGPEFLTYFQNEAQLEKSRLLSDRFSAERPKGSFSTLEIQRTEQGDSAMYLCASSSLGASGGVKYFGPGTRLTVT.

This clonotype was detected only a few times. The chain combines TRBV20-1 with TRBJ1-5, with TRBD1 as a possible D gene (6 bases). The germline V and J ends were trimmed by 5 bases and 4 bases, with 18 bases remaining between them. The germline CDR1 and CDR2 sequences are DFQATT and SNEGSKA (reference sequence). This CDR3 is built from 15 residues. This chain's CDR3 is CSALLGSDRNQPQHF. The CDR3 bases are TGCAGTGCTCTCCTGGGGTCGGACAGAAATCAGCCCCAGCATTTT.

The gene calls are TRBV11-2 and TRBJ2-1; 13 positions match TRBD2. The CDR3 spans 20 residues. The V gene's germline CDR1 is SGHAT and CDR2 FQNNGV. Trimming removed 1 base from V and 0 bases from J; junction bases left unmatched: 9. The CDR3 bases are TGTGCCAGCAGCTTAGGTGTTGGACTAGCGGGGGCCCCCTCCTACAATGAGCAGTTCTTC. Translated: CASSLGVGLAGAPSYNEQFF.

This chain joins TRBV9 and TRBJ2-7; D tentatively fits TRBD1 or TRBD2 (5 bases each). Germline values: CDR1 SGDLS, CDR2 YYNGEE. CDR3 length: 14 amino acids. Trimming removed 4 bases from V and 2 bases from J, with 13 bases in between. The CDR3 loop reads CASSRDHLTYEQYF. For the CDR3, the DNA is TGTGCCAGCAGCCGGGACCACTTAACCTACGAGCAGTACTTC.

CDR3 coding DNA: TGTGCCAGCAGGGACAGATCCGATCAGCCCCAGCATTTT. It codes for CASRDRSDQPQHF. The chain has TRBV6-2 or TRBV6-3 and TRBJ1-5; D possibly corresponds to TRBD1 (6 bases). The germline V and J ends were trimmed by 6 bases and 5 bases, with 11 bases remaining between them. The CDR3 covers 13 residues. Germline CDR1 is MNHEY and CDR2 is SVGEGT.

CDR3 residues: CSAKTGGRETQYF. The CDR3 DNA reads TGCAGTGCTAAGACAGGGGGCCGAGAGACCCAGTACTTC. The V gene is TRBV20-1, the J gene TRBJ2-5; the match to TRBD1 covers 10 bases. Looked up from germline, CDR1 is DFQATT and CDR2 is SNEGSKA (reference sequence). This CDR3 region has 13 residues. V shed 4 bases and J 4 bases; nucleotides not matched to a gene: 3.

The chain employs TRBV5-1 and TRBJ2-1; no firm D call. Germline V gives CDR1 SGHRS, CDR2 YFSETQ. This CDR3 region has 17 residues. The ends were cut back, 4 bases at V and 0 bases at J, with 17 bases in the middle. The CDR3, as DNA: TGCGCCAGCAGCCCTAACCCGACTGGGGTCTCCTACAATGAGCAGTTCTTC. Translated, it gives CASSPNPTGVSYNEQFF.

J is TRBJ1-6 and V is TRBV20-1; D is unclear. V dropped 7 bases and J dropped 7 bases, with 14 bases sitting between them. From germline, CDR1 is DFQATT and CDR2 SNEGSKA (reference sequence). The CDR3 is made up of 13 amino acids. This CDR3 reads CSGEDGLNSPLHF. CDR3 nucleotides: TGCAGTGGCGAGGACGGCTTAAATTCACCCCTCCACTTT.

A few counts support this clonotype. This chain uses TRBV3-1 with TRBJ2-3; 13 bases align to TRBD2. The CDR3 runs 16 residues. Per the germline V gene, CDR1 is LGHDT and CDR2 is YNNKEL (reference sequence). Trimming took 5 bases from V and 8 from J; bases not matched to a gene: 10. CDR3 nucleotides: TGTGCCAGCAGCTTAGGACTAGCGGGAGTATTAGGTACGCAGTATTTT. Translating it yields CASSLGLAGVLGTQYF.

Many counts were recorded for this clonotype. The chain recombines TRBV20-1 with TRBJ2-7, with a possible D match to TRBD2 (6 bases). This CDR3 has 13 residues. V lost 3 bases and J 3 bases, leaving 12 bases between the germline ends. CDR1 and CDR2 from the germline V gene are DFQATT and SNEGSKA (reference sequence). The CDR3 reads CSASRTSSYEQYF. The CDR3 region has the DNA TGCAGTGCTAGCAGAACTAGCAGCTACGAGCAGTACTTC.

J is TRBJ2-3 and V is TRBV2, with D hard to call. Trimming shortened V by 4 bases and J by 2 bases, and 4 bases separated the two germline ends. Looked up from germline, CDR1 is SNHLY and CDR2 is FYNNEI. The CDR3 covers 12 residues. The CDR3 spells CASSVITDTQYF. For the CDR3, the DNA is TGTGCCAGCAGTGTGATCACAGATACGCAGTATTTT. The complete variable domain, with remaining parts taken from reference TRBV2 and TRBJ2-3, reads EPEVTQTPSHQVTQMGQEVILRCVPISNHLYFYWYRQILGQKVEFLVSFYNNEISEKSEIFDDQFSVERPDGSNFTLKIRSTKLEDSAMYFCASSVITDTQYFGPGTRLTVL.

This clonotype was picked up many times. CDR3 loop: CASRTSGRGDTQYF. CDR3 DNA: TGTGCCAGCAGAACTAGCGGGAGGGGAGATACGCAGTATTTT. The rearrangement uses TRBV6-2 or TRBV6-3 and TRBJ2-3, with 13 positions matching TRBD2. Trimming at V came to 6 bases and at J to 5 bases, leaving 2 bases not matched to a gene. Germline CDR1 reads MNHEY; CDR2 reads SVGEGT. The length of the CDR3 is 14 residues.

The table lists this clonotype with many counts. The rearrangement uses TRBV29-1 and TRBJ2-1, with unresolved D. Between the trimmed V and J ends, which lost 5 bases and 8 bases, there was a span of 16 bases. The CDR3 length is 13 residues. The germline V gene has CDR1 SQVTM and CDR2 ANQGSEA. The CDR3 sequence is CSVPRWPRDEQFF. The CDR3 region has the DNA TGCAGCGTTCCACGTTGGCCTAGGGATGAGCAGTTCTTC.

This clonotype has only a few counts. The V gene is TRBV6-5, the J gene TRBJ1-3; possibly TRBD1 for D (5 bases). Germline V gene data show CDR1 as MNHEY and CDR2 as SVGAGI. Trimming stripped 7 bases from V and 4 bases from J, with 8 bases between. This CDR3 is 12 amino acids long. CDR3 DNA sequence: TGTGCCAGCACAGGGTCCGGAAACACCATATATTTT. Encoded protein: CASTGSGNTIYF.

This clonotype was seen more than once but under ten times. The DNA for the CDR3 is TGTGCCAGCAGCTCGCTGCGGGGCATCCAGTACTTC. Residues: CASSSLRGIQYF. The V call is TRBV5-5, the J call TRBJ2-4; the D gene is possibly TRBD2 (6 bases). Trimming stripped 3 bases from V and 13 bases from J, with 14 bases between. The germline gives CDR1 SGHKS, CDR2 YYEKEE (reference sequence). This CDR3 is built from 12 residues.